This paragraph reports one T cell receptor (beta chain). Its antigen is not known. Germline is not matched at one junction end, which may reflect a read error. This specimen comes from a study of PD-1 blockade in classical Hodgkin lymphoma. Findings of the study overall: When set against healthy donors, newly diagnosed patients were reported to show lower baseline TCR diversity.

Assay used: immunoSEQ multiplex PCR; TCRdb lists only in-frame clones, some missing. In the table there are about 50,000 clones, about three quarters of which are singletons. Every patient experienced relapse after autologous stem cell transplantation, and brentuximab vedotin exposure varied. CDR1 and CDR2 from the germline V gene are SQVTM and ANQGSEA. This CDR3 is 13 amino acids long. The receptor was derived from a human donor with classical Hodgkin lymphoma. The gene calls are TRBV29-1 and TRBJ2-1, with TRBD2 as a possible D gene (6 bases). Material: peripheral blood mononuclear cells (PBMCs), obtained at baseline. The CDR3 is CSIDYQGGNEQFF. The CDR3 DNA reads as TGCAGCATTGATTACCAGGGAGGCAATGAGCAGTTCTTC.